This T cell receptor beta chain appears in the sequencing data of a study of resident and recirculating memory T cells in vitiligo. Clones were read by immunoSEQ multiplex PCR, and TCRdb kept only the in-frame ones, dropping some. The sample consists of 35,000 to 45,000 clones, around nine tenths of them appearing once. The sequenced sample consisted of blood. The receptor's source is a male donor with vitiligo.

In DNA form, the CDR3 reads TGCGCCAGCAGCTTAGGGACAGGTCCCTCTACGCAGTATTTT. This codes for CASSLGTGPSTQYF. The gene calls are TRBV5-1 and TRBJ2-3, with 8 bases matching TRBD1. CDR1 is SGHRS and CDR2 is YFSETQ in the germline V gene. V gave up 2 bases and J gave up 8 bases; unmatched junction bases: 7. This CDR3 has 14 residues.